This TCR beta chain is from a study of T cell responses to AZD1222 COVID-19 vaccine. TCRdb keeps only in-frame clones here, not all; method: immunoSEQ multiplex PCR. Among roughly 150,000 clones listed, around 88% were seen once. Sequencing used peripheral blood, obtained on day 0 of AZD1222 vaccination. The source is an adult in good health.

In nucleotides, the CDR3 is TGTGCCAGCAGCCAATCGGTCTACGAGCAGTACTTC. Its translation: CASSQSVYEQYF. This chain joins TRBV3-1 (or the pseudogene TRBV3-2) and TRBJ2-7; D is undetermined. Trimming cost V 2 bases and J 3 bases, with 5 bases left between them. This CDR3 region has 12 residues. Looked up from germline, CDR1 is LGHDT and CDR2 is YNNKEL (reference sequence).